The clone carrying this T cell receptor beta chain was counted between two and nine times. Its specificity is unknown. The data originate from a study of OX40 agonist ivuxolimab in advanced cancers. Whole-study findings and limits: Also present in some nonresponders was a low level of normalized T-cell clonal expansion.

V was shortened by 4 bases and J by 4 bases, with 19 bases between the two germline ends. CDR1 LNHDA and CDR2 SQIVND come from the germline V gene (reference sequence). This CDR3 contains 16 residues. The table came from immunoSEQ multiplex PCR; TCRdb's copy has only in-frame clones and leaves some out. The sample lists roughly 100,000 clones, about nine tenths occurring once. Patients had blood sampled at baseline and again on cycle 4 day 1 and cycle 7 day 1. Sequencing was performed on CD4+ or CD8+ T cells sorted from blood, taken in a trial of the OX40 agonist ivuxolimab. The clonotype was recovered from an adult with an advanced solid tumor such as melanoma, head and neck, liver or kidney cancer. The genes are TRBV19 and TRBJ1-1, with a weak D call TRBD1 (5 bases). This chain's CDR3 is CASSTRGRGLFTEAFF. DNA for the CDR3: TGTGCCAGTAGTACCCGGGGCCGAGGGCTCTTCACTGAAGCTTTCTTT.